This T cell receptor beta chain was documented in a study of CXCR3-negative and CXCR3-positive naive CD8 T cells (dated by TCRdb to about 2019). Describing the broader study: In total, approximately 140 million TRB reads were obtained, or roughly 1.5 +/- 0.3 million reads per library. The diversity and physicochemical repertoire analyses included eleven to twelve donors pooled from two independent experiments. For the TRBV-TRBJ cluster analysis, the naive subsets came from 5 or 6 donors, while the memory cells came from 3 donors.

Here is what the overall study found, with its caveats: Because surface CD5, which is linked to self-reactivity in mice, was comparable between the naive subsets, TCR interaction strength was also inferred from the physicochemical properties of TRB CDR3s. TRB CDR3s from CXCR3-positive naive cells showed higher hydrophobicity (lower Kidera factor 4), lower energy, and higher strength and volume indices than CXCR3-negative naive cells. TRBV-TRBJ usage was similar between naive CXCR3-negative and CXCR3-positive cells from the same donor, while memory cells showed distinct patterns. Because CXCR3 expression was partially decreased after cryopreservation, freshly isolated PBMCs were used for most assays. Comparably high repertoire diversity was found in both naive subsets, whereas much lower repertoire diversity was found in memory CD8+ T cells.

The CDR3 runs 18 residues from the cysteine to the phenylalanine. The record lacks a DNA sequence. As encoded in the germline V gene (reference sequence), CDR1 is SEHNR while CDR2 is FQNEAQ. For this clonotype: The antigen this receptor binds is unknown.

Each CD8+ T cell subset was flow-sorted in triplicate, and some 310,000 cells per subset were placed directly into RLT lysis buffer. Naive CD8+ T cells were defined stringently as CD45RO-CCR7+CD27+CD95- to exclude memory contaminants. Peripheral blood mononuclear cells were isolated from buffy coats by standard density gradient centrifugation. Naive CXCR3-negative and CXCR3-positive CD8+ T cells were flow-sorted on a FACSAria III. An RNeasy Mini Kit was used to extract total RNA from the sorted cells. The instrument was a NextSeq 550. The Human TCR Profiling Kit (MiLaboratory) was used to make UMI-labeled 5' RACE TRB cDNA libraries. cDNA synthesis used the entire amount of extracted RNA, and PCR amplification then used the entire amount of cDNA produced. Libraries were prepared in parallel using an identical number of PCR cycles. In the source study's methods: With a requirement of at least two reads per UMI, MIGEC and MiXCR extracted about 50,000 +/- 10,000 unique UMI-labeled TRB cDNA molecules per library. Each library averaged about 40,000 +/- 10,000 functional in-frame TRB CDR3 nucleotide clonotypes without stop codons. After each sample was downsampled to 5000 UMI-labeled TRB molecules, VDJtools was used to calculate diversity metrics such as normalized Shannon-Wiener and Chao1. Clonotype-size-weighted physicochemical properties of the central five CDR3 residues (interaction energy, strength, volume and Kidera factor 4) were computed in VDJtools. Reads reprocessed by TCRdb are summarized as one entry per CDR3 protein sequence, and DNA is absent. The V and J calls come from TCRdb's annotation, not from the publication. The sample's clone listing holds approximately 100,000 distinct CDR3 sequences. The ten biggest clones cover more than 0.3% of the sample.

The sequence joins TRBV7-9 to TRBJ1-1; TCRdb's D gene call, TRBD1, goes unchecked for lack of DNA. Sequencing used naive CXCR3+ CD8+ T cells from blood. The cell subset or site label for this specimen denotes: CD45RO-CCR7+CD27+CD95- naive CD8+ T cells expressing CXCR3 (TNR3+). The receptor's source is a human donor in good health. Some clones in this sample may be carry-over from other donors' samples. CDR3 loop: CASSFEDRGQKKDTEAFF. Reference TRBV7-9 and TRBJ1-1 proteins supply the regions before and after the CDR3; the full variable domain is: DTGVSQNPRHKITKRGQNVTFRCDPISEHNRLYWYRQTLGQGPEFLTYFQNEAQLEKSRLLSDRFSAERPKGSFSTLEIQRTEQGDSAMYLCASSFEDRGQKKDTEAFFGQGTRLTVV.